This TCR beta chain comes out of a study of identical twins. Germline V gene lookup returns CDR1 SGHTA and CDR2 FQGTGA. Trimming left V 5 bases short and J 0 bases short, with 11 bases between. The CDR3 totals 15 residues. This clonotype appeared many times. Its matching antigen is unknown. MiXCR was run by TCRdb on the 5' RACE reads, yielding one entry per CDR3 protein. Of 450,000 or so distinct CDR3 sequences in the sample, 13% to 15% were seen once. Study-wide points: The conclusions drew on cross-sectional statistical analysis instead of tracking the same donors.

The same sample was also studied in work on yellow fever vaccine responses in identical twins.

This rearrangement joins TRBV7-3 to TRBJ2-1; D is possibly TRBD1 (6 bases). The sequence came from a woman under 30 in good health. Sequenced sample: CD4+ T cells sorted from blood. CDR3 protein: CASSTTGSSYNEQFF. The CDR3 bases are TGTGCCAGCAGCACAACAGGGTCCTCCTACAATGAGCAGTTCTTC.